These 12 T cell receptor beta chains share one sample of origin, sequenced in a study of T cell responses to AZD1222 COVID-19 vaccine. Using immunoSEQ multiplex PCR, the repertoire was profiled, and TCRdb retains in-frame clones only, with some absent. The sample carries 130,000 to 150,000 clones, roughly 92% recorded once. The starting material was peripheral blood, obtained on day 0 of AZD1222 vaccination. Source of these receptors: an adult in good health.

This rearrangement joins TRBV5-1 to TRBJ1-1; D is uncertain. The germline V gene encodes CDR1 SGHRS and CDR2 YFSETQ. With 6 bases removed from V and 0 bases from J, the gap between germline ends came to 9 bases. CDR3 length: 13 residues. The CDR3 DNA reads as TGCGCCAGCATGTCCGGACTGAACACTGAAGCTTTCTTT. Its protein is CASMSGLNTEAFF.

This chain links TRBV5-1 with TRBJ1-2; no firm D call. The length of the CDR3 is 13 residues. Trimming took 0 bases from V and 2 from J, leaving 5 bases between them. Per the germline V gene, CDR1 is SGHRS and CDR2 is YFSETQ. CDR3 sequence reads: CASSLAANYGYTF. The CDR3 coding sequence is TGCGCCAGCAGCTTGGCCGCCAACTATGGCTACACCTTC.

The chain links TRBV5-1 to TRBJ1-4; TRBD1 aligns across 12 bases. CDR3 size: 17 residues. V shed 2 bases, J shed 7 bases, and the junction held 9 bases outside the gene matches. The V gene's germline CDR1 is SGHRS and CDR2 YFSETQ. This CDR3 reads CASSFGTGGVVGEKLFF. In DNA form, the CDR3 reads TGCGCCAGCAGCTTCGGGACAGGGGGCGTGGTGGGTGAAAAACTGTTTTTT.

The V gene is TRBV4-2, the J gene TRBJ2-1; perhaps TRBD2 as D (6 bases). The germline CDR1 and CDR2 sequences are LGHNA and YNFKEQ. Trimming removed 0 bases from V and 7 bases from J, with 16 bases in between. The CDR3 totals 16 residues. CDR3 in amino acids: CASSQEASATGNEQFF. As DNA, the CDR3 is TGTGCCAGCAGCCAAGAGGCTAGCGCAACGGGGAATGAGCAGTTCTTC.

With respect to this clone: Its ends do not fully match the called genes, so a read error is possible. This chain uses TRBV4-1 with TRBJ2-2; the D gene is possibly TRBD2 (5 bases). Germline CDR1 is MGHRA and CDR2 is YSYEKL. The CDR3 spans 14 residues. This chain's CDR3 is CASSQVGNPGELFF. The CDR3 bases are TGCGCCAGCAGCCAAGTCGGGAACCCCGGGGAGCTGTTTTTT.

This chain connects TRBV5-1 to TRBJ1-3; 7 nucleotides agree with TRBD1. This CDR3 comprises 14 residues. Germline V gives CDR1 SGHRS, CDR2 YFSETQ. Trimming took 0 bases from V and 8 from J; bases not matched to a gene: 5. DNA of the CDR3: TGCGCCAGCAGCTTGGCACAGGGGCGGGACACCATATATTTT. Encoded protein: CASSLAQGRDTIYF.

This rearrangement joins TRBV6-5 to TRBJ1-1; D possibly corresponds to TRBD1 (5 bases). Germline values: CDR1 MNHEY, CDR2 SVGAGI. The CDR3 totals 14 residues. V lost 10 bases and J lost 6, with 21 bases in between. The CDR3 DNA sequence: TGTGCCACCCAGAACTGGCAGGGCGGACCTGAAGCTTTCTTT. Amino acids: CATQNWQGGPEAFF.

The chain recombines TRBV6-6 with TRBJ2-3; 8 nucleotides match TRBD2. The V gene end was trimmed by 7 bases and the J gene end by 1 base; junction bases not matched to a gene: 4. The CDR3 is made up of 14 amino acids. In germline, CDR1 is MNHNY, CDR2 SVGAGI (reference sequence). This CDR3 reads CASTPAGGTDTQYF. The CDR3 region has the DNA TGTGCCAGCACCCCAGCGGGAGGCACAGATACGCAGTATTTT.

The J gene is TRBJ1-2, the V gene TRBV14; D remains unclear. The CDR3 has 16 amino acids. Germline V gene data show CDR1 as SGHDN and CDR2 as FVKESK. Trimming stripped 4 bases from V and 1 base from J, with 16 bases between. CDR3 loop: CASSLRHGSFNYGYTF. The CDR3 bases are TGTGCCAGCAGCCTCCGACACGGATCATTTAACTATGGCTACACCTTC.

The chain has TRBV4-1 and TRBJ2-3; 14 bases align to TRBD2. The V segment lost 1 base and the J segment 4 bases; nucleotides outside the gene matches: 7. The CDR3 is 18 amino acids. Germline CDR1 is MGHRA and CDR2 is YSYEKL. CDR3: CASSQVTRLAGGADTQYF. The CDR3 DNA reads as TGCGCCAGCAGCCAAGTTACCCGACTAGCGGGAGGGGCAGATACGCAGTATTTT.

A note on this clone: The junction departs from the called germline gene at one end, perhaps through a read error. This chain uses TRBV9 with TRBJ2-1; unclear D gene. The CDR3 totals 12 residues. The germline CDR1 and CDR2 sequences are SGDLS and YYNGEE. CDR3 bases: TGTGCCAGCAGCCGAGGACCGAATGAACAGTTCTTC. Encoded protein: CASSRGPNEQFF.

CDR3 in DNA: TGCGCCAGCAGCCAAGGAACTGAAGCTTTCTTT. Amino acid sequence: CASSQGTEAFF. The J gene is TRBJ1-1, the V gene TRBV4-1; D not resolved. Deletions cut 1 base from V and 5 bases from J, with 2 bases between. From germline, CDR1 is MGHRA and CDR2 YSYEKL. This CDR3 is built from 11 residues.